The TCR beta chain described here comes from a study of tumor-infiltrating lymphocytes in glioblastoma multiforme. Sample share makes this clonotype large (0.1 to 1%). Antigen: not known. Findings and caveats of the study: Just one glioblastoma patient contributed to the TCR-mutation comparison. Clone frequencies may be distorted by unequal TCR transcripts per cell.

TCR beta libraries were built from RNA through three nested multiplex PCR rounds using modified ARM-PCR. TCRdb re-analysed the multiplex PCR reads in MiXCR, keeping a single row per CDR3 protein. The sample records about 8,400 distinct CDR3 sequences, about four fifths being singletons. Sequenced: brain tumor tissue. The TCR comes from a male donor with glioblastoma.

This chain's CDR3 is CSARRDSTPTDTQYF. In DNA, the CDR3 is TGCAGTGCTAGACGGGACTCTACGCCCACAGATACGCAGTATTTT. The chain combines TRBV20-1 with TRBJ2-3, with D perhaps matching TRBD2 (6 bases). The CDR3 is 15 amino acids. V was shortened by 2 bases and J by 2 bases, with 14 bases between the two germline ends. Germline CDR1 reads DFQATT; CDR2 reads SNEGSKA (reference sequence).